A single sample is the source of the 20 T cell receptor beta chains below, sequenced in a study of blood T cell repertoires in COVID-19. Assay: immunoSEQ multiplex PCR; the TCRdb copy retains only in-frame clones and omits some. The table includes tens of thousands of clones, about 86% detected once. Sequenced material: peripheral blood. These receptors were taken from a woman over 75 with acute or convalescent COVID-19.

This clone was picked up a small number of times. The chain couples TRBV19 to TRBJ2-1; the D is unclear. This CDR3 spans 13 amino acids. Trimming left V 3 bases short and J 6 bases short, with 9 bases between. Germline loops: CDR1 LNHDA, CDR2 SQIVND (reference sequence). CDR3 amino acids: CASSMGHPNEQFF. The CDR3 bases are TGTGCCAGTAGTATGGGCCACCCCAATGAGCAGTTCTTC.

This clone has just one count. Germline is not matched at one junction end, which may reflect a read error. V and J are TRBV7-7 and TRBJ2-1; 11 bases are a match to TRBD2. From germline, CDR1 is SSHAT and CDR2 FNYEAQ (reference sequence). CDR3 length: 15 residues. The CDR3 nucleotides are TGTGCTAGCAGCCGTACTAGCGGGGGTTGGAATGAGCAGTTCTTC. It encodes CASSRTSGGWNEQFF.

This sequence joins TRBV7-9 and TRBJ2-1; D is perhaps TRBD2 (6 bases). Per the germline V gene, CDR1 is SEHNR and CDR2 is FQNEAQ (reference sequence). This CDR3 has 18 amino acids. Trimming removed 1 base from V and 7 bases from J, with 23 bases in between. This CDR3 reads CASSLGQKWGTRGNEQFF. DNA for the CDR3: TGTGCCAGCAGCTTAGGTCAAAAGTGGGGGACTCGAGGTAATGAGCAGTTCTTC.

The CDR3 DNA reads as TGTGCCAGCAGTTTACGGGGGGCGTACACTGAAGCTTTCTTT. This translates into CASSLRGAYTEAFF. The chain combines TRBV27 with TRBJ1-1, with D possibly matching TRBD1 (6 bases). The CDR3 is made up of 14 amino acids. Trimming cost V 2 bases and J 3 bases, with 10 bases left between them. Germline CDR1 is MNHEY and CDR2 is SMNVEV (reference sequence).

V is TRBV28 and J is TRBJ1-1; tentative D call: TRBD1 (5 bases). The CDR3 contains 13 residues. Deletions cut 3 bases from V and 11 bases from J, with 16 bases between. The germline V gene has CDR1 MDHEN and CDR2 SYDVKM. In nucleotides, the CDR3 is TGTGCCAGCAGTTTCAACAGGCCTCCCGGGGCTTTCTTT. Translation gives CASSFNRPPGAFF.

Comment on this clone: Distinct nucleotide sequences in the sample also encode this CDR3. This chain links TRBV3-1 (or the pseudogene TRBV3-2) with TRBJ1-5; TRBD1 is a possible D gene (5 bases). The germline V and J ends were trimmed by 0 bases and 7 bases, with 13 bases remaining between them. The CDR3 is 15 amino acids. Germline lookup yields CDR1 LGHDT and CDR2 YNNKEL (reference sequence). The CDR3 protein is CASSQEGGRGQPQHF. The CDR3 DNA reads as TGTGCCAGCAGCCAAGAGGGGGGACGGGGGCAGCCCCAGCATTTT.

V usage is TRBV6-1 and J usage is TRBJ1-2; D ambiguous. The CDR3 consists of 13 residues. The V and J ends lost 5 bases and 2 bases respectively, with 9 bases between them. Germline lookup yields CDR1 MNHNS and CDR2 SASEGT. This CDR3 reads CASSLTENYGYTF. The DNA of the CDR3 is TGTGCCAGCAGTTTGACTGAGAACTATGGCTACACCTTC.

V and J are TRBV5-1 and TRBJ2-5; no clear D. Germline CDR1 is SGHRS and CDR2 is YFSETQ. V shed 3 bases and J shed 7 bases, with 13 bases lying between them. The CDR3 runs to 13 residues. The DNA for the CDR3 is TGCGCCAGCAGCTCGCCTGAAATCGGGACCCAGTACTTC. Translated, it gives CASSSPEIGTQYF.

The chain is built from TRBV3-1 (or the pseudogene TRBV3-2) and TRBJ2-7, with D maybe TRBD2 (6 bases). CDR1 is LGHDT, CDR2 YNNKEL, per germline (reference sequence). Trimming removed 1 base at V and 7 bases at J, with 23 bases between. The CDR3 runs to 17 residues. DNA for the CDR3: TGTGCCAGCAGCCAAGTATCTTGGACTGGCCGGGGGAGTGAGCAGTACTTC. Translated, it gives CASSQVSWTGRGSEQYF.

The rearrangement uses TRBV12-3 or TRBV12-4 and TRBJ2-7, with D perhaps matching TRBD2 (6 bases). The CDR3 covers 11 residues. Trimming pared 8 bases from V and 11 bases from J, leaving 16 bases between. The CDR3 DNA reads as TGTGCCAGCGAAGGTAGGGGCGGGAAGTACTTC. Amino acids: CASEGRGGKYF.

This sequence joins TRBV19 and TRBJ1-5, with D tentatively TRBD1 (6 bases). Germline CDR1 LNHDA, CDR2 SQIVND (reference sequence). V shed 4 bases and J shed 2 bases, with 9 bases lying between them. The CDR3 runs to 14 residues. The CDR3 region is CASSTNRGNQPQHF. The CDR3 DNA follows: TGTGCCAGTAGTACCAACAGGGGCAATCAGCCCCAGCATTTT.

The CDR3 DNA sequence: TGTGCCAGTAGGCAGAGGGGGGGCCGCAGCGAGACCCAGTACTTC. This codes for CASRQRGGRSETQYF. The rearrangement links TRBV19 to TRBJ2-5, with D maybe TRBD2 (7 bases). CDR1 and CDR2 from the germline V gene are LNHDA and SQIVND (reference sequence). The CDR3 spans 15 residues. Trimming cost V 6 bases and J 5 bases, with 19 bases left between them.

The rearrangement uses TRBV7-9 and TRBJ2-1; TRBD2 matches 9 bases. With 5 bases clipped from V and 3 bases from J, the junction kept 8 bases outside the gene matches. Germline V gene data show CDR1 as SEHNR and CDR2 as FQNEAQ (reference sequence). CDR3 length: 16 residues. CDR3 region: CASSLRAGGFYNEQFF. The CDR3 DNA reads TGTGCCAGCAGCCTTCGAGCGGGGGGCTTCTACAATGAGCAGTTCTTC.

For the CDR3, the DNA is TGTGCCAGCAGCGTCGGGACAGGACCCGATACGCAGTATTTT. This sequence encodes CASSVGTGPDTQYF. The chain uses TRBV9 and TRBJ2-3; 8 bases map to TRBD1. The CDR3 extends over 14 amino acids. Germline lookup yields CDR1 SGDLS and CDR2 YYNGEE. V was clipped by 2 bases and J by 6 bases; unmatched bases: 5.

This rearrangement joins TRBV2 to TRBJ1-2; TRBD1 matches 10 bases. This CDR3 is built from 14 residues. Germline loops: CDR1 SNHLY, CDR2 FYNNEI. Germline trimming cut 6 bases from V and 7 bases from J; bases unmatched to any gene: 8. The CDR3 is CASRGGQGEFGYTF. Here the CDR3 DNA reads TGTGCCAGCAGGGGAGGACAGGGGGAGTTTGGCTACACCTTC.

In its sample, this clone was seen once. CDR3 DNA: TGTGCCAGCAGCGTTACAGGGGCGCCTTACAATGAGCAGTTCTTC. It codes for CASSVTGAPYNEQFF. The chain combines TRBV9 with TRBJ2-1; TRBD1 aligns across 7 bases. The CDR3 has 15 amino acids. Germline-derived CDR1 and CDR2 are SGDLS and YYNGEE. The V and J ends lost 2 bases and 4 bases, in that order; junction bases with no gene match: 6.

V and J are TRBV24-1 and TRBJ2-1; the D is unclear. This CDR3 has 13 amino acids. Between the trimmed V and J ends, which lost 3 bases and 5 bases, there was a span of 7 bases. CDR1 is KGHDR, CDR2 SFDVKD, per germline. The CDR3 bases are TGTGCCACCAGTGATGGCCTAGACAATGAGCAGTTCTTC. Protein: CATSDGLDNEQFF.

The chain uses TRBV6-5 and TRBJ1-1; no clear D gene. The CDR3 loop spans 15 amino acids. V was trimmed by 6 bases and J by 4 bases, leaving 18 bases between them. The germline V gene has CDR1 MNHEY and CDR2 SVGAGI. The chain's CDR3 is CASSAPRTMGTEAFF. The CDR3 coding sequence is TGTGCCAGCAGCGCGCCTAGAACTATGGGCACTGAAGCTTTCTTT.

The J gene is TRBJ1-4, the V gene TRBV5-6; D is perhaps TRBD1 (6 bases). The germline V gene encodes CDR1 SGHDT and CDR2 YYEEEE. The CDR3 totals 15 residues. Between the trimmed V and J ends, which lost 4 bases and 8 bases, there was a span of 18 bases. The CDR3: CASSRTLFTGEKLFF. The CDR3 DNA follows: TGTGCCAGCAGCCGGACGCTTTTTACAGGGGAAAAACTGTTTTTT.

This chain links TRBV5-4 with TRBJ1-4; 9 bases line up with TRBD1. CDR3 length equals 15 residues. Germline CDR1 reads SGHNT; CDR2 reads YYREEE (reference sequence). V dropped 4 bases and J dropped 6; count of bases not matched to a gene: 7. As DNA, the CDR3 is TGTGCCAGCAGCACCCGGGACAGGGCTCATGAAAAACTGTTTTTT. Encoded protein: CASSTRDRAHEKLFF. Using reference TRBV5-4 and TRBJ1-4 for the parts outside the CDR3, the full variable domain is ETGVTQSPTHLIKTRGQQVTLRCSSQSGHNTVSWYQQALGQGPQFIFQYYREEENGRGNFPPRFSGLQFPNYSSELNVNALELDDSALYLCASSTRDRAHEKLFFGSGTQLSVL.